Below, 3 T cell receptor beta chains from the same sample are listed, as sequenced in a study of blood T cell repertoires in COVID-19. Some clones are missing from TCRdb's copy, which holds only in-frame ones; the method was immunoSEQ multiplex PCR. This table holds 300,000 to 350,000 clones, more than 75% found once. The sample taken for sequencing was peripheral blood. The source is a woman aged 18-29 years who had recovered from COVID-19.

This chain uses TRBV19 with TRBJ2-1; 7 bases are shared with TRBD2. The CDR3 length is 15 residues. V dropped 3 bases and J dropped 3; count of bases not matched to a gene: 5. The V gene's germline CDR1 is LNHDA and CDR2 SQIVND (reference sequence). CDR3 loop: CASSIIAGVYNEQFF. The CDR3 DNA follows: TGTGCCAGTAGTATTATCGCGGGAGTCTACAATGAGCAGTTCTTC.

This clone was detected once. The chain is built from TRBV7-8 and TRBJ2-4; 9 bases fit TRBD2. CDR1 SGHVS and CDR2 FQNEAQ come from the germline V gene. CDR3 size: 20 residues. V shed 2 bases, J shed 0 bases, and the junction held 14 bases outside the gene matches. The CDR3 here is CASSLSSLAGPSSAKNIQYF. The CDR3 nucleotides are TGTGCCAGCAGCTTAAGTTCCCTAGCGGGACCGAGTTCAGCCAAAAACATTCAGTACTTC.

This chain uses TRBV7-6 with TRBJ1-2; 9 bases fit TRBD1. CDR1 and CDR2 (germline): SGHVS, FNYEAQ. The V segment lost 4 bases and the J segment 6 bases; nucleotides outside the gene matches: 12. CDR3 size: 16 residues. The CDR3 protein is CASSWGGRDREDGYTF. CDR3 DNA: TGTGCCAGCAGCTGGGGGGGACGGGACAGGGAGGATGGCTACACCTTC.